This T cell receptor beta chain was sequenced in a study of T cells in Graves' hyperthyroidism and ophthalmopathy. V was trimmed by 7 bases and J by 7 bases, leaving 16 bases between them. The V gene's germline CDR1 is SQVTM and CDR2 ANQGSEA. There are 12 residues in the CDR3. Amplification targeted TCR beta CDR3 regions from RNA transcripts. TCR CDR3 regions were first amplified by RT-PCR with HTBI primers. In TCRdb, the multiplex PCR reads were re-called with MiXCR into one record per CDR3 protein. Here the sample spans approximately 560,000 distinct CDR3 sequences, about half being singletons. V and J are TRBV29-1 and TRBJ2-5, with D possibly called TRBD1 or TRBD2 (5 bases each). Specimen: peripheral blood or thyroid tissue (not recorded which). The TCR sequence derives from a woman aged 18-35 years with Graves' hyperthyroidism. The CDR3, as DNA: TGCAGCGCAGAGGGGCGGGTGGGGACCCAGTACTTC. This translates into CSAEGRVGTQYF.